What follows is one T cell receptor (beta chain) and its context. Antigen unknown. The CDR3 sequence is 13 residues long. Losses at the gene ends were 7 bases for V and 7 bases for J; bases not matched to a gene: 9. From germline, CDR1 is ENHRY and CDR2 SYGVKD. Unique molecular identifiers were used to barcode this TCRbeta library. TCRdb reanalysed the PCR reads using MiXCR and keeps one entry per CDR3 protein. The sample includes hundreds of thousands of distinct CDR3 sequences, under 15% seen only once; the top ten take 0.65% to 0.9%. This record comes from a study of T-cell reconstitution after alpha-beta-depleted transplantation in children. Overall study findings and caveats: Surviving recipient T cells and thymic progenitors produced the high day-60 TCRbeta diversity seen in some patients.

The sequenced sample was PBMCs, obtained before TCRalphabeta/CD19-depleted stem cell transplant. The receptor's source is a girl aged 2 to 10 with congenital amegakaryocytic thrombocytopenia, due to receive a stem cell transplant. The V gene is TRBV10-3, the J gene TRBJ2-7, with 8 bases aligning to TRBD1. The CDR3 reads CAITGQGAGEQYF. The CDR3 DNA reads as TGTGCCATCACTGGACAGGGAGCTGGGGAGCAGTACTTC.